A selection of T cell receptor beta chains follows, all from one sample in a study of T cell responses to AZD1222 COVID-19 vaccine. Measured with immunoSEQ multiplex PCR; TCRdb has only the in-frame clones, and not every one. Of 120,000 to 150,000 clones listed, roughly four fifths are singletons. Specimen: peripheral blood, collected on day 0 of MenACWY control vaccination. These receptors were taken from an adult in good health. CDR3s include the opening cysteine and the closing phenylalanine or tryptophan.

V	J	CDR3
TRBV28	TRBJ1-2	CASSSDMTFYGYTF
TRBV5-5	TRBJ2-2	CASSLVRAGGTNTGELFF
TRBV19	TRBJ1-5	CASRRGRNQPQHF
TRBV18	TRBJ2-3	CASSPLPRTSGGITDTQYF
TRBV5-1	TRBJ1-4	CASSLQGQGNEKLFF
TRBV19	TRBJ2-1	CASSDPRDRYYNEQFF
TRBV3-1/TRBV3-2	TRBJ2-2	CASSPGTAGTGELFF
TRBV7-3	TRBJ1-2	CASSPSKNYGYTF
TRBV6-6	TRBJ2-1	CASGLAASYNEQFF
TRBV29-1	TRBJ2-1	CSVEERARGQGTYNEQFF
TRBV29-1	TRBJ2-3	CSVEDRMGAGGLDTQYF
TRBV7-9	TRBJ1-2	CASSPGTVYYGYTF
TRBV18	TRBJ1-2	CASSPEGYGYTF
TRBV7-2	TRBJ1-1	CASSLSRGLDYEAFF
TRBV30	TRBJ1-3	CAWSRGSGNTIYF
TRBV5-1	TRBJ2-2	CASFSRGINTGELFF
TRBV6-1	TRBJ1-3	CASTQAEGGRYTIYF
TRBV6-5	TRBJ1-5	CASRDRHNSNQPQHF
TRBV12-5	TRBJ2-3	CASGWDREGVRRQDTQYF
TRBV6-1	TRBJ1-4	CASSAPHRVTNEKLFF
TRBV3-1/TRBV3-2	TRBJ1-1	CASSQGGEAFF
TRBV6-2/TRBV6-3	TRBJ2-5	CASSFQQGAGETQYF
TRBV28	TRBJ1-2	CASKFRGASNYGYTF